This T cell receptor beta chain was sequenced for a study of T cell responses to AZD1222 COVID-19 vaccine (dated by TCRdb to the early 2020s). About the full investigation: AZD1222 recipients given second doses at about 4 weeks or at about 12 weeks were pooled, since spike-specific TCR depth and breadth were not found to differ between the two schedules. Trial participants were enrolled by age into 18-55, 56-69 and 70-plus year subgroups, with about 150, 28 and 57 TCR-sequenced participants respectively. TCR sequencing was performed for fewer than 250 trial participants, of whom around 210 were given two doses of AZD1222 and around 26 were given two doses of MenACWY control vaccine. The paper as a whole reports these results and caveats: The whole spike protein was spanned by vaccine-associated CD4 TCRs, and dominant responses were seen in regions 160-218 and 743-854. No day 14 peak-response samples were available, so repertoires were characterized only after the peak T cell response. The 56-69-year group was small, and its depth increase did not reach significance, likely because of low power. Epitopes outside the regions mutated in the B.1.351 and B.1.1.7 variants were reportedly recognized by nearly half of the unique spike-specific TCRs. Conclusions about previously exposed vaccinees are limited, since just five to seven AZD1222 recipients were seropositive for SARS-CoV-2 at baseline. Participants were mostly white British and included more females than males, and it was suggested by the authors that clonal diversity may have been underestimated. After two AZD1222 doses, spike-specific TCR breadth and depth were significantly higher than at day 0 and than in MenACWY recipients.

Remarks on this clone: Its antigen is unknown. The record has no base qualities; no much larger clone is one base away.

The CDR3 regions of human TCRbeta chains were analyzed by immunosequencing. On the study's bioinformatics: Repertoire TCRs were matched against a reference library of SARS-CoV-2-specific TCRs generated with the MIRA antigen-specificity platform. Breadth was defined as the fraction of unique TCRs that were SARS-CoV-2-associated. Depth was defined as the fraction of total T cells that were SARS-CoV-2-associated. Using the MIRA data, each spike-specific TCR was mapped to the spike region that the TCR reacts to and placed in a CD4 or CD8 class. Log10-transformed breadth and depth values were compared by one-way ANOVA with Sidak's multiple comparisons tests. TCRdb retrieved this table from immuneACCESS and kept in-frame rearrangements only. Not all clones are present; in checked studies, unresolved V genes account for under half, and no reason is known for the remainder. The V and J calls and clone size were taken over from that table, and D and trimming were inferred from the DNA. The sample table lists 75,000 to 100,000 clones, about 88% of them with a count of one. The biggest ten clones account for 2.8% of the sample.

The time point label on this specimen signifies: baseline before first vaccination. Vaccinee samples were obtained from the UK trials COV001 and COV002, which included a single-blind randomized controlled phase 2/3 trial of AZD1222 (ChAdOx1 nCoV-19) in healthy adults. Trial participant PBMC samples were collected at day 0 and day 28 after the second dose for TCRbeta chain sequencing. CDR1 and CDR2, per the germline V gene, are SGDLS and YYNGEE. Cut back by 3 bases and 0 bases, the V and J ends lie 12 bases apart. The CDR3 contains 15 residues, cysteine and phenylalanine counted. Just the 45-base CDR3 DNA is kept, in frame starting at base 1.

This chain is built from TRBV9 and TRBJ1-1; the D gene assignment is ambiguous. This TCR derives from an adult in good health. The sample was peripheral blood, taken on day 0 of AZD1222 vaccination. The nucleotide sequence is given as TGTGCCAGCAGCGGAGGTCTAGGGCTGAACACTGAAGCTTTCTTT. This codes for CASSGGLGLNTEAFF. The CDR3, completed at both ends by the reference TRBV9 and TRBJ1-1 genes, gives the full variable domain DSGVTQTPKHLITATGQRVTLRCSPRSGDLSVYWYQQSLDQGLQFLIQYYNGEERAKGNILERFSAQQFPDLHSELNLSSLELGDSALYFCASSGGLGLNTEAFFGQGTRLTVV.